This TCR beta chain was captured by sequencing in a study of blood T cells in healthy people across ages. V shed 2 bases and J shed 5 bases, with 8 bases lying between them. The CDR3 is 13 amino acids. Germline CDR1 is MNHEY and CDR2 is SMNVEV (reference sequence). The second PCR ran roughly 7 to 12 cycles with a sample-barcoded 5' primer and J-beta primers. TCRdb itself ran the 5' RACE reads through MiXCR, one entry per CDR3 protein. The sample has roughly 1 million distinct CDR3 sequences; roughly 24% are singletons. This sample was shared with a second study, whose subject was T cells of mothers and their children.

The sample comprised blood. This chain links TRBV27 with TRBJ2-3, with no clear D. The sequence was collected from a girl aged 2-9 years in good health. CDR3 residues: CASSLIIGDTQYF. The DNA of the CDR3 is TGTGCCAGCAGTTTAATAATCGGAGATACGCAGTATTTT.